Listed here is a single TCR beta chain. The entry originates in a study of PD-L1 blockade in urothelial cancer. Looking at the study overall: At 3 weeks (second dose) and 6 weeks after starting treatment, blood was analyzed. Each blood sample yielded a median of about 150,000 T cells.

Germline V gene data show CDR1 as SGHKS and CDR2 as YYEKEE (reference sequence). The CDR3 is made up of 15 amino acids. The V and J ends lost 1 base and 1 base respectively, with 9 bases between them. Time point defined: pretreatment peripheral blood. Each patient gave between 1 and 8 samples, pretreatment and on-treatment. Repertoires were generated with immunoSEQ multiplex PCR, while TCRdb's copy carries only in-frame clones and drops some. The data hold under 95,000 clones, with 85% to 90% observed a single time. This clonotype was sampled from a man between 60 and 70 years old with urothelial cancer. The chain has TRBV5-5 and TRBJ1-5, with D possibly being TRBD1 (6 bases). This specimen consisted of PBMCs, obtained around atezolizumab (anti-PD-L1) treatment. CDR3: CASSLWGLSNQPQHF. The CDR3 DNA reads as TGTGCCAGCAGCTTGTGGGGGCTAAGCAATCAGCCCCAGCATTTT.